This T cell receptor beta chain was found in a study of technical replicates of blood from a few donors. V was shortened by 3 bases and J by 3 bases, with 13 bases between the two germline ends. The CDR3 totals 15 residues. Germline loops: CDR1 SGDLS, CDR2 YYNGEE. The table came from immunoSEQ multiplex PCR; TCRdb's copy has only in-frame clones and leaves some out. The sample holds 80,000 or so clones, roughly four fifths seen once. The clonotype comes from a human donor in good health. Some clones in this sample may be carry-over from other donors' samples. The V call is TRBV9, the J call TRBJ2-1; possible D gene TRBD2, 5 bases. Sequencing used PBMCs. CDR3 protein: CASSDRTSNYNEQFF. As DNA, the CDR3 is TGTGCCAGCAGCGATCGGACTTCTAACTACAATGAGCAGTTCTTC. Full variable domain (rest looked up from reference TRBV9 and TRBJ2-1): DSGVTQTPKHLITATGQRVTLRCSPRSGDLSVYWYQQSLDQGLQFLIQYYNGEERAKGNILERFSAQQFPDLHSELNLSSLELGDSALYFCASSDRTSNYNEQFFGPGTRLTVL.